This TCR beta chain comes out of a study of OX40 agonist ivuxolimab in advanced cancers. Study background: At doses from 0.01 to 10 mg/kg, patients were given intravenous ivuxolimab every 2 weeks. Study-wide results and caveats: At 0.1 to 3.0 mg/kg and by week 6, clonal expansion occurred in CD4+ and CD8+ blood T cells. CD4+ T cells averaged fewer expanded clones than CD8+ T cells.

In regard to this clone: Its antigen is undetermined.

The CDR3 sequence is 11 residues long. V was shortened by 2 bases and J by 8 bases, with 9 bases between the two germline ends. CDR1 and CDR2 (germline): DFQATT, SNEGSKA (reference sequence). TCRdb keeps only in-frame clones here, not all; method: immunoSEQ multiplex PCR. The repertoire holds tens of thousands of clones, with roughly three quarters as singletons. The chain uses TRBV20-1 and TRBJ1-2, with D uncertain. This specimen was CD4+ or CD8+ T cells sorted from blood, taken in a trial of the OX40 agonist ivuxolimab. This TCR was sampled from an adult with an advanced solid tumor such as melanoma, head and neck, liver or kidney cancer. The CDR3 protein is CSARTSYGYTF. The CDR3 bases are TGCAGTGCTAGAACTTCGTACGGCTACACCTTC.